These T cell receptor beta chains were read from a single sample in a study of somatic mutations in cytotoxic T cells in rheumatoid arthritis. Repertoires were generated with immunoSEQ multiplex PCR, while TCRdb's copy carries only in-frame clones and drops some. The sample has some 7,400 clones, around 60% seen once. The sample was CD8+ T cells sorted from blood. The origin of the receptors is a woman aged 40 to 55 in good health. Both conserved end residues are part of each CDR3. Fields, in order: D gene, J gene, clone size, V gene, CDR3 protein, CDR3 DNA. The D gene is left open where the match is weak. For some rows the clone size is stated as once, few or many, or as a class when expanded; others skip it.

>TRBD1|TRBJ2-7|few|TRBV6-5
CASSLGQGGYEQYF
TGTGCCAGCAGTTTAGGACAGGGAGGCTACGAGCAGTACTTC
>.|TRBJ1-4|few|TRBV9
CASSVAVGSEKLFF
TGTGCCAGCAGCGTAGCTGTAGGTAGCGAAAAACTGTTTTTT
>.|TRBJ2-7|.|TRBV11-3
CASSLFGASYEQYF
TGTGCCAGCAGCTTATTTGGGGCGAGCTACGAGCAGTACTTC
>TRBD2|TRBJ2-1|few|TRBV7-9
CASSFSLGGSWEQFF
TGTGCCAGCAGCTTTTCACTCGGGGGGAGTTGGGAGCAGTTCTTC
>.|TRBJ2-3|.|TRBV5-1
CASSLGGPRDTQYF
TGCGCCAGCAGCTTGGGGGGGCCAAGGGATACGCAGTATTTT
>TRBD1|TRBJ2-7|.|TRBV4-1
CASSQEPGQSTYEQYF
TGCGCCAGCAGCCAAGAACCGGGACAGAGTACATACGAGCAGTACTTC
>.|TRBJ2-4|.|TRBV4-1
CASSQSTGVLAKNIQYF
TGCGCCAGCAGCCAATCTACAGGAGTACTAGCCAAAAACATTCAGTACTTC
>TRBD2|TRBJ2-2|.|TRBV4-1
CASSQESRGRANTGELFF
TGCGCCAGCAGCCAAGAGTCTCGAGGGAGGGCGAACACCGGGGAGCTGTTTTTT
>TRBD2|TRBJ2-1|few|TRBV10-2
CASKEGTSGLNEQFF
TGCGCCAGCAAGGAAGGGACTAGCGGACTCAATGAGCAGTTCTTC
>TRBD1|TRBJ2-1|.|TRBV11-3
CASSLDERWETGVNNEQFF
TGTGCCAGCAGCTTAGATGAGCGGTGGGAGACAGGGGTTAACAATGAGCAGTTCTTC
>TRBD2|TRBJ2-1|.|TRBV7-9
CASTGTSALQVYYEQFF
TGTGCCAGCACCGGGACTAGCGCGTTGCAGGTTTACTATGAGCAGTTCTTC
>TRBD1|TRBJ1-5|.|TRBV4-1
CASSPHRGENQPQHF
TGCGCCAGCAGCCCACACAGGGGGGAAAATCAGCCCCAGCATTTT
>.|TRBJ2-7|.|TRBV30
CASTRDGPYEQYF
TGTGCCTCGACTCGGGACGGGCCCTACGAGCAGTACTTC
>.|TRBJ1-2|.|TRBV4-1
CASSQVGSWSCTF
TGCGCCAGCAGCCAAGTCGGGTCTTGGAGCTGCACCTTC
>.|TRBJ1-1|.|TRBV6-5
CASSYSGVTEAFF
TGTGCCAGCAGTTACTCCGGGGTCACTGAAGCTTTCTTT
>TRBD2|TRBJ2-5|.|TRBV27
CASSPKAGGRKETQYF
TGTGCCAGCAGTCCCAAAGCGGGAGGTAGAAAGGAGACCCAGTACTTC
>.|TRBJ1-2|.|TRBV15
CATSSGEPHGYTF
TGTGCCACCAGCAGCGGGGAGCCTCATGGCTACACCTTC
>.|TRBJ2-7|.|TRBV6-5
CASGYEQYF
TGTGCCAGCGGGTACGAGCAGTACTTC
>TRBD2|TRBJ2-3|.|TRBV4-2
CASSQEAAGGTDTQYF
TGTGCCAGCAGCCAAGAAGCAGCGGGGGGCACAGATACGCAGTATTTT
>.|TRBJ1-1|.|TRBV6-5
CASSLREGRYTEAFF
TGTGCCAGCAGCCTTCGGGAAGGGCGGTACACTGAAGCTTTCTTT
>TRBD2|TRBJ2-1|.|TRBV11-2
CASSRSGSNNEQFF
TGTGCCAGCAGCCGTAGCGGGAGTAACAATGAGCAGTTCTTC
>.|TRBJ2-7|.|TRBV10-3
CAISVGRSYEQYF
TGTGCCATCAGTGTAGGGAGATCCTACGAGCAGTACTTC
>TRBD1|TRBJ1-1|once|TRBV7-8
CASSLGQGGNTEAFF
TGTGCCAGCAGCTTAGGCCAGGGGGGAAACACTGAAGCTTTCTTT
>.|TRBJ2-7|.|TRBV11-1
CASSFSYEQYF
TGTGCCAGCAGCTTCTCCTACGAGCAGTACTTC
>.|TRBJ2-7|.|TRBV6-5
CASSYRGLGAAYEQYF
TGTGCCAGCAGTTACCGGGGTCTGGGGGCCGCCTACGAGCAGTACTTC
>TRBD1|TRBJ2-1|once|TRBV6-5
CASSFGTGNNEQFF
TGTGCCAGCAGTTTCGGGACAGGGAACAATGAGCAGTTCTTC
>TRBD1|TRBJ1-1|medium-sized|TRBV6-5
CASSYRGGGRTEAFF
TGTGCCAGCAGTTATCGAGGGGGCGGACGCACTGAAGCTTTCTTT
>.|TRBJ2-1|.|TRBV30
CAWSVPLNEQFF
TGTGCCTGGAGTGTACCGTTGAATGAGCAGTTCTTC
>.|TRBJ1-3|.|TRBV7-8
CASSNSGGEPSGNTIYF
TGTGCCAGCAGCAATTCGGGGGGAGAGCCCTCTGGAAACACCATATATTTT
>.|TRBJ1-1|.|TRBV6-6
CASSSLQAFF
TGTGCCAGCAGCTCCTTGCAAGCTTTCTTT
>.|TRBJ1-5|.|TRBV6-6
CASRLQGNQPQHF
TGTGCCAGCAGACTTCAGGGTAATCAGCCCCAGCATTTT
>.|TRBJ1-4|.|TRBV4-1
CASSQDGGQSSNEKLFF
TGCGCCAGCAGCCAAGATGGGGGCCAGAGCTCAAATGAAAAACTGTTTTTT
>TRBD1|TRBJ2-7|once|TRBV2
CASSEDFWQGAYEQYF
TGTGCCAGCAGTGAGGACTTTTGGCAGGGGGCCTACGAGCAGTACTTC
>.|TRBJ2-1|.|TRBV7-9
CASSPPYRVNEQFF
TGTGCCAGCAGCCCCCCATACAGGGTGAATGAGCAGTTCTTC
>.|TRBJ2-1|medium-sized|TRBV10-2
CATLDLSSEQFF
TGCGCCACCTTGGACCTTAGTTCTGAGCAGTTCTTC
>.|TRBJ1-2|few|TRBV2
CASQGNNYGYTF
TGTGCCAGCCAGGGGAATAACTATGGCTACACCTTC
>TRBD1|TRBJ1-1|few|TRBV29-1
CSVPDRGYTEAFF
TGCAGCGTTCCCGACAGGGGATACACTGAAGCTTTCTTT
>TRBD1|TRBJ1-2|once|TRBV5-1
CASSLTPTQGRGPFYGYTF
TGCGCCAGCAGCCTCACCCCCACACAGGGGCGCGGGCCATTCTATGGCTACACCTTC
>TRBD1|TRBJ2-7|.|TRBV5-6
CASSLAGQGATYEQYF
TGTGCCAGCAGCTTGGCCGGTCAGGGGGCGACCTACGAGCAGTACTTC
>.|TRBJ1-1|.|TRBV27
CASSLGVGTEAFF
TGTGCCAGCAGTTTAGGGGTGGGCACTGAAGCTTTCTTT
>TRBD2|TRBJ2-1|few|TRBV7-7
CASSDGLGDYNEQFF
TGTGCTAGCAGCGACGGACTAGGGGATTACAATGAGCAGTTCTTC
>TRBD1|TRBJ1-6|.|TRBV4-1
CASSQGLTGANSPLHF
TGCGCCAGCAGCCAAGGACTGACAGGGGCTAATTCACCCCTCCACTTT
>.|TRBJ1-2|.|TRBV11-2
CASSPEGQGYGYTF
TGTGCCAGCAGCCCGGAGGGGCAGGGTTATGGCTACACCTTC